The 28 T cell receptor beta chains reported below all come from one sample, sequenced in a study of blood T cell repertoires in COVID-19. Measured with immunoSEQ multiplex PCR; TCRdb has only the in-frame clones, and not every one. The repertoire holds approximately 120,000 clones, with around 83% as singletons. Sequencing was done on a sample of peripheral blood. These receptors all come from a woman over 75 with COVID-19, enrolled during active disease.

The V gene is TRBV27, the J gene TRBJ2-6; D is perhaps TRBD2 (5 bases). The germline CDR1 and CDR2 sequences are MNHEY and SMNVEV (reference sequence). V lost 3 bases and J 2 bases, leaving 11 bases between the germline ends. This CDR3 spans 16 amino acids. CDR3 amino acids: CASSFRGSAGANVLTF. The CDR3 DNA is TGTGCCAGCAGTTTTCGGGGTTCCGCTGGGGCCAACGTCCTGACTTTC.

The chain uses TRBV5-4 and TRBJ2-1, with TRBD2 identical over 8 bases. Germline V CDR1 and CDR2: SGHNT, YYREEE (reference sequence). V lost 4 bases and J lost 6; bases outside the gene matches: 9. The CDR3 sequence is 15 residues long. The DNA of the CDR3 is TGTGCCAGCAGCCCTCTAGCGGGTAAGGTCAATGAGCAGTTCTTC. The encoded protein is CASSPLAGKVNEQFF.

The rearrangement links TRBV7-6 to TRBJ1-6; D is unresolved. Looked up from germline, CDR1 is SGHVS and CDR2 is FNYEAQ. The CDR3 contains 16 residues. Trimming stripped 1 base from V and 6 bases from J, with 13 bases between. The CDR3 sequence: CASSLDGRVPNSPLHF. Written as DNA, the CDR3 is TGTGCCAGCAGCTTAGACGGGAGGGTGCCTAATTCACCCCTCCACTTT.

This rearrangement joins TRBV4-2 to TRBJ1-4; TRBD1 is a possible D gene (5 bases). V shed 0 bases and J shed 0 bases, with 8 bases lying between them. This CDR3 spans 16 amino acids. CDR1 and CDR2 (germline): LGHNA, YNFKEQ. CDR3 in amino acids: CASSQDGGATNEKLFF. The DNA for the CDR3 is TGTGCCAGCAGCCAAGATGGGGGGGCAACTAATGAAAAACTGTTTTTT.

This chain links TRBV7-2 with TRBJ2-5; D uncertain. V lost 3 bases to trimming and J lost 0 bases, with 14 bases between them. CDR3 size: 16 residues. The germline CDR1 and CDR2 sequences are SGHTA and FQGNSA. The CDR3 DNA is TGTGCCAGCAGCTTTGGGCAGATCAAGTACCAAGAGACCCAGTACTTC. Translation: CASSFGQIKYQETQYF.

The chain links TRBV3-1 (or the pseudogene TRBV3-2) to TRBJ1-5; 8 bases map to TRBD1. The CDR3 runs to 16 residues. Germline values: CDR1 LGHDT, CDR2 YNNKEL (reference sequence). The V segment lost 1 base and the J segment 2 bases; nucleotides outside the gene matches: 4. The chain's CDR3 is CASSQAGQGGNQPQHF. CDR3 coding DNA: TGTGCCAGCAGCCAAGCCGGACAGGGAGGCAATCAGCCCCAGCATTTT.

The CDR3 here is CASSQDRNTEAFF. DNA of the CDR3: TGTGCCAGCAGTCAGGACAGGAACACTGAAGCTTTCTTT. This sequence joins TRBV6-4 and TRBJ1-1, with D maybe TRBD1 (6 bases). Germline CDR1 is MRHNA and CDR2 is SNTAGT. Trimming left V 5 bases short and J 1 base short, with 8 bases between. The CDR3 is 13 amino acids.

This clone was picked up one time. The chain links TRBV28 to TRBJ1-1; 10 bases are a match to TRBD1. The CDR3 is 13 residues long. The germline CDR1 and CDR2 sequences are MDHEN and SYDVKM. After removal of 3 bases from V and 10 bases from J, the junction contained 5 bases not matched to a gene. CDR3 residues: CASSFLRTGGAFF. The CDR3 DNA follows: TGTGCCAGCAGTTTCCTGAGGACAGGGGGAGCTTTCTTT. Combining the CDR3 with reference TRBV28 and TRBJ1-1 gives the whole variable domain DVKVTQSSRYLVKRTGEKVFLECVQDMDHENMFWYRQDPGLGLRLIYFSYDVKMKEKGDIPEGYSVSREKKERFSLILESASTNQTSMYLCASSFLRTGGAFFGQGTRLTVV.

A few counts support this clone. The chain couples TRBV28 to TRBJ1-1; D might be TRBD1 (5 bases). With 5 bases removed from V and 4 bases from J, the gap between germline ends came to 14 bases. CDR1 is MDHEN and CDR2 is SYDVKM in the germline V gene. The CDR3 covers 14 residues. The CDR3 loop reads CASSRPREGTEAFF. The CDR3 region has the DNA TGTGCCAGCAGTAGGCCCAGGGAAGGCACTGAAGCTTTCTTT.

This chain links TRBV6-2 or TRBV6-3 with TRBJ1-1, with D tentatively TRBD1 (6 bases). Trimming shortened V by 6 bases and J by 4 bases, and 9 bases separated the two germline ends. Looked up from germline, CDR1 is MNHEY and CDR2 is SVGEGT. The length of the CDR3 is 12 residues. CDR3 residues: CASSQGITEAFF. CDR3 coding DNA: TGTGCCAGCAGCCAGGGGATCACTGAAGCTTTCTTT.

This clone was recorded once. The chain couples TRBV28 to TRBJ2-7, with a tentative D call TRBD1 (6 bases). CDR3 length equals 16 residues. Trimming took 4 bases from V and 2 from J, leaving 18 bases between them. The V gene's germline CDR1 is MDHEN and CDR2 SYDVKM. The CDR3 is CASSSLGAQGTYEQYF. The CDR3 bases are TGTGCCAGCAGTTCCCTCGGAGCGCAGGGGACCTACGAGCAGTACTTC.

Here the CDR3 DNA reads TGTGCCAGCAGTTCCTATACTAGCGCTAATTACAATGAGCAGTTCTTC. Protein product: CASSSYTSANYNEQFF. The genes are TRBV28 and TRBJ2-1; 7 positions agree with TRBD2. CDR3 length equals 16 residues. V lost 4 bases to trimming and J lost 4 bases; unmatched junction nucleotides: 10. Per germline, CDR1 MDHEN and CDR2 SYDVKM.

The table lists this clone with a few counts. The chain employs TRBV11-3 and TRBJ2-7; D is unclear. Between the trimmed V and J ends, which lost 1 base and 6 bases, there was a span of 10 bases. The germline CDR1 and CDR2 sequences are SGHNT and YENEEA. This CDR3 spans 13 amino acids. The CDR3 loop reads CASSLGAYSEQYF. The DNA of the CDR3 is TGTGCCAGCAGCTTAGGGGCGTATTCCGAGCAGTACTTC.

The chain employs TRBV5-6 and TRBJ2-1; 14 bases are shared with TRBD2. The CDR3 is made up of 16 amino acids. Germline V gives CDR1 SGHDT, CDR2 YYEEEE. V gave up 2 bases and J gave up 8 bases; unmatched junction bases: 6. CDR3 region: CASSFLTSGRVDEQFF. DNA for the CDR3: TGTGCCAGCAGCTTCCTGACTAGCGGGAGGGTCGATGAGCAGTTCTTC. Complete variable domain (other parts from reference TRBV5-6 and TRBJ2-1): DAGVTQSPTHLIKTRGQQVTLRCSPKSGHDTVSWYQQALGQGPQFIFQYYEEEERQRGNFPDRFSGHQFPNYSSELNVNALLLGDSALYLCASSFLTSGRVDEQFFGPGTRLTVL.

This sequence joins TRBV7-3 and TRBJ2-1; TRBD2 aligns across 9 bases. CDR1 is SGHTA and CDR2 is FQGTGA in the germline V gene. The CDR3 is made up of 15 amino acids. The V and J ends lost 3 bases and 5 bases, in that order; junction bases with no gene match: 5. For the CDR3, the DNA is TGTGCCAGCAGCTTGAATAGCGGGAGAGACAATGAGCAGTTCTTC. It codes for CASSLNSGRDNEQFF.

This CDR3 is CASSTRPQGGYEQYF. As DNA, the CDR3 is TGTGCCAGCAGTACACGCCCTCAGGGGGGCTACGAGCAGTACTTC. The chain uses TRBV27 and TRBJ2-7, with D maybe TRBD1 (7 bases). Germline values: CDR1 MNHEY, CDR2 SMNVEV (reference sequence). Trimming took off 5 bases at V and 3 bases at J, with 17 bases between the two ends. The CDR3 loop spans 15 amino acids.

This chain connects TRBV4-3 to TRBJ1-1; D is ambiguous. The CDR3 has 15 amino acids. Trimming stripped 0 bases from V and 6 bases from J, with 14 bases between. Germline values: CDR1 LGHNA, CDR2 YSLEER. Here the CDR3 DNA reads TGCGCCAGCAGCCAAGAGAGACACTCGATTCCTGAAGCTTTCTTT. The encoded protein is CASSQERHSIPEAFF.

The rearrangement uses TRBV5-6 and TRBJ2-1; 8 bases line up with TRBD1. V shed 0 bases and J 5 bases; nucleotides not matched to a gene: 7. The germline CDR1 and CDR2 sequences are SGHDT and YYEEEE. The CDR3 totals 16 residues. As DNA, the CDR3 is TGTGCCAGCAGCTTGGCAGGACAGGGATTTGACAATGAGCAGTTCTTC. Its protein is CASSLAGQGFDNEQFF.

The chain combines TRBV5-1 with TRBJ1-6, with D possibly TRBD1 on 5 matching bases. CDR1 is SGHRS and CDR2 is YFSETQ in the germline V gene. With 1 base removed from V and 8 bases from J, the gap between germline ends came to 13 bases. The CDR3 runs to 15 residues. CDR3 protein: CASSLRRGGDSPLHF. The CDR3 nucleotides are TGCGCCAGCAGCTTGCGCCGAGGAGGGGATTCACCCCTCCACTTT. The full variable domain, completed using reference TRBV5-1 and TRBJ1-6, is KAGVTQTPRYLIKTRGQQVTLSCSPISGHRSVSWYQQTPGQGLQFLFEYFSETQRNKGNFPGRFSGRQFSNSRSEMNVSTLELGDSALYLCASSLRRGGDSPLHFGNGTRLTVT.

This clone was observed many times. The gene calls are TRBV6-6 and TRBJ1-1; D gene unclear. Germline loops: CDR1 MNHNY, CDR2 SVGAGI (reference sequence). This CDR3 region has 11 residues. Trimming took 2 bases from V and 11 from J, leaving 9 bases between them. CDR3 nucleotide sequence: TGTGCCAGCAGTTACACCGGAGAGGCTTTCTTT. Translating it yields CASSYTGEAFF.

This rearrangement joins TRBV6-5 to TRBJ2-5; 8 bases are a match to TRBD2. V lost 6 bases to trimming and J lost 5 bases; unmatched junction nucleotides: 5. The CDR3 is 13 residues long. Germline V gene data show CDR1 as MNHEY and CDR2 as SVGAGI. The CDR3 sequence is CASRPSGGETQYF. The CDR3, as DNA: TGTGCCAGCAGGCCCTCGGGGGGGGAGACCCAGTACTTC.

The chain is built from TRBV5-5 and TRBJ1-5, with 10 bases that match TRBD1. The CDR3 contains 16 residues. Germline lookup yields CDR1 SGHKS and CDR2 YYEKEE (reference sequence). V dropped 0 bases and J dropped 5; count of bases not matched to a gene: 5. The CDR3 protein is CASSLEGQGIHQPQHF. Written as DNA, the CDR3 is TGTGCCAGCAGCTTGGAGGGACAGGGGATACATCAGCCCCAGCATTTT.

The chain joins TRBV6-5 to TRBJ1-1; a possible D gene is TRBD1 (5 bases). Trimming took off 0 bases at V and 0 bases at J, with 11 bases between the two ends. The CDR3 is made up of 16 amino acids. Germline CDR1 MNHEY, CDR2 SVGAGI. For the CDR3, the DNA is TGTGCCAGCAGTTACTCGGGACTGGGGCTGAACACTGAAGCTTTCTTT. This codes for CASSYSGLGLNTEAFF.

The V gene is TRBV7-8, the J gene TRBJ2-7; 7 nucleotides agree with TRBD1. Germline CDR1 is SGHVS and CDR2 is FQNEAQ. With 5 bases clipped from V and 7 bases from J, the junction kept 8 bases outside the gene matches. This CDR3 spans 13 amino acids. The CDR3 bases are TGTGCCAGCAGCCAAGACAGGGTGGGTGAGCAGTACTTC. Protein sequence: CASSQDRVGEQYF.

This clone was detected a few times. The chain is built from TRBV5-1 and TRBJ2-7, with 10 positions matching TRBD1. The germline gives CDR1 SGHRS, CDR2 YFSETQ. There are 15 residues in the CDR3. The V segment lost 4 bases and the J segment 2 bases; nucleotides outside the gene matches: 6. CDR3 in amino acids: CASSQNGQGAYEQYF. CDR3 sequence (DNA): TGCGCCAGCAGCCAGAACGGACAGGGGGCCTACGAGCAGTACTTC.

Only one count was recorded for this clone. The chain uses TRBV4-3 and TRBJ2-1; 11 bases map to TRBD2. The CDR3 runs 15 residues. V lost 4 bases, J lost 10 bases, and 9 bases stayed unmatched. Germline CDR1 reads LGHNA; CDR2 reads YSLEER. The CDR3 sequence is CASSPNELAGEEQFF. CDR3 DNA: TGCGCCAGCAGCCCGAACGAACTAGCGGGAGAAGAGCAGTTCTTC.

The CDR3 spells CASSIAFTSYNEQFF. CDR3 in DNA: TGTGCCAGTAGTATAGCCTTCACTTCGTACAATGAGCAGTTCTTC. V usage is TRBV19 and J usage is TRBJ2-1, with unresolved D. Germline assignment: CDR1 LNHDA and CDR2 SQIVND (reference sequence). V was cut by 1 base and J by 4 bases, with 11 bases left in between. The CDR3 runs to 15 residues.

This clone was seen only once. V and J are TRBV5-6 and TRBJ2-5, with 10 bases fitting TRBD1. V dropped 3 bases and J dropped 5; count of bases not matched to a gene: 4. Per the germline V gene, CDR1 is SGHDT and CDR2 is YYEEEE. The CDR3 spans 14 residues. The DNA for the CDR3 is TGTGCCAGCAGCTCGACAGGGGGCGGTGAGACCCAGTACTTC. Translating it yields CASSSTGGGETQYF.